This TCR beta chain was obtained from a study of blood T cells in healthy people across ages. With a J-beta primer mix and a sample-barcoded 5' primer, a second PCR ran 7 to 11 cycles. TCRdb used MiXCR to reprocess the 5' RACE reads, holding one entry per CDR3 protein. The data hold about 830,000 distinct CDR3 sequences, with approximately 59% observed a single time. V was clipped by 3 bases and J by 5 bases, with 8 bases between them. CDR3 length equals 12 residues. Germline assignment: CDR1 SGHRS and CDR2 YFSETQ. This rearrangement joins TRBV5-1 to TRBJ1-2; D unclear. Sequenced sample: blood. The receptor's source is a man aged 30-40 years in good health. The CDR3 DNA follows: TGCGCCAGCAGCTATGACGCATATGGCTACACCTTC. This gives the protein CASSYDAYGYTF.